This TCR beta chain was recovered during a study of cytomegalovirus exposure and HLA in healthy donors. General study points: Later analysis demonstrated an association between a missense DCLRE1C variant and TCR beta V- and J-gene trimming.

Comments on this clone: Its antigen remains unidentified.

PCR amplification relied on 60 Vbeta primers (plus 13 Jbeta primers). Sequencing was performed with immunoSEQ multiplex PCR; in TCRdb, only in-frame clones are kept and a portion is missing. The data contain 150,000 to 200,000 clones, about three quarters of them singletons. V gave up 3 bases and J gave up 9 bases, with 18 bases separating them. This CDR3 spans 14 amino acids. Germline lookup yields CDR1 SGDLS and CDR2 YYNGEE. The V and J genes are TRBV9 and TRBJ2-5, with D perhaps TRBD2 (6 bases). The receptor was derived from a man in his forties in good health and CMV-seropositive. The specimen sequenced was PBMCs. In DNA form, the CDR3 reads TGTGCCAGCAGCGCCATTGCGGGGAAAGACGCCCAGTACTTC. This gives the protein CASSAIAGKDAQYF.